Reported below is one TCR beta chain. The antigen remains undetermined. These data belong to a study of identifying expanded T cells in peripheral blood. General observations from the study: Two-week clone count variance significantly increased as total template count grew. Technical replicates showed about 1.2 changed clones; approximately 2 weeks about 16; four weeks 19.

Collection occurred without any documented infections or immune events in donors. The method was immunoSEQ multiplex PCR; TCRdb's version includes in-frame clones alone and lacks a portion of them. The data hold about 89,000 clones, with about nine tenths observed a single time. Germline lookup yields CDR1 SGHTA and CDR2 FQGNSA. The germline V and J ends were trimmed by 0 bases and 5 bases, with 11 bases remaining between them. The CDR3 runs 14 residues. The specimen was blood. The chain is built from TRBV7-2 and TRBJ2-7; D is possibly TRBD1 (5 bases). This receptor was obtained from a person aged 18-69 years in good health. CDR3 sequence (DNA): TGTGCCAGCAGCTTAGCAGGGGCTATCGACGAGCAGTACTTC. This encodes CASSLAGAIDEQYF.